The source of this T cell receptor (beta chain) is a study of blood T cell repertoires in COVID-19. Study overall: Whether acute or convalescent, the COVID-19 samples came from the United States, Italy and Spain.

The CDR3 sequence is 19 residues long. Sequenced by immunoSEQ multiplex PCR; TCRdb stores in-frame clones only, minus some. The sample shows around 230,000 clones, roughly 90% of them seen only once. This chain joins TRBV21-1 and TRBJ2-2; the D call of TRBD2 is as the table states it, not checked on the DNA. TRBV21-1 has pseudogene status. The material sequenced was PBMCs or T cells enriched from blood (not recorded which). This sequence was found in a woman in her thirties or forties with acute COVID-19. CDR3 nucleotide sequence: TGTGCCAGCCGCCGACGCCCGATAAGAGAGGGGGGGCAAACCGGGGAGCTGTTTTTT. This encodes CASRRRPIREGGQTGELFF.